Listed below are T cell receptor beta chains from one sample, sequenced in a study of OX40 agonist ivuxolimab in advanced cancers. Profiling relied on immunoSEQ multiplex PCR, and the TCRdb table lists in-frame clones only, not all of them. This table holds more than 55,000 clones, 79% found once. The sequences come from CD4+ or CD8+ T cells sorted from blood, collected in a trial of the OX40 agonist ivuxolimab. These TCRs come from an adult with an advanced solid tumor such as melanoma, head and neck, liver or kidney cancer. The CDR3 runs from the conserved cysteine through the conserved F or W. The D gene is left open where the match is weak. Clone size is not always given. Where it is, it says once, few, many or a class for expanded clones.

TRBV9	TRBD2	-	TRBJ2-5	CASSVGDSGSLGETQYF	TGTGCCAGCAGCGTAGGGGATAGCGGGAGTCTAGGAGAGACCCAGTACTTC
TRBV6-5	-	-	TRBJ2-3	CASSYVANTDTQYF	TGTGCCAGCAGTTACGTTGCTAACACAGATACGCAGTATTTT
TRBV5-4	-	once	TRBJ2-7	CASSVVGGLLYEQYF	TGTGCCAGCAGCGTGGTGGGCGGCCTTCTCTACGAGCAGTACTTC
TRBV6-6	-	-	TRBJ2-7	CASSPGSYEQYF	TGTGCCAGCAGCCCCGGGAGCTACGAGCAGTACTTC
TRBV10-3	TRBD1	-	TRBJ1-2	CATWDRGKINYGYTF	TGTGCCACGTGGGACAGGGGGAAAATTAACTATGGCTACACCTTC
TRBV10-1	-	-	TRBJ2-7	CASSLRLQQYF	TGCGCCAGCAGTCTGAGGCTTCAGCAGTACTTC
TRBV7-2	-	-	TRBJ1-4	CASKLNSATNEKLFF	TGTGCCAGCAAGTTAAACAGTGCAACTAATGAAAAACTGTTTTTT
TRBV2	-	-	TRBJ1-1	CASSESAARGEAFF	TGTGCCAGCAGTGAATCTGCCGCCCGGGGCGAAGCTTTCTTT
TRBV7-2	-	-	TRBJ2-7	CASSLRGGSDSPYEQYF	TGTGCCAGCAGCTTGCGGGGAGGTTCGGACAGTCCCTACGAGCAGTACTTC
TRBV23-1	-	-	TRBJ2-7	CASHPAIDYEQYF	TGCGCCAGCCACCCCGCCATCGACTACGAGCAGTACTTC
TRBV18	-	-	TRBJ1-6	CASSTDLNSPLHF	TGTGCCAGCTCAACTGATTTGAATTCACCCCTCCACTTT
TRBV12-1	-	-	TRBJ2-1	CASSFRGYNEQFF	TGTGCCAGCAGCTTCCGAGGGTACAATGAGCAGTTCTTC
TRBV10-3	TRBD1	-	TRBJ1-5	CAISETDRGNQPQHF	TGTGCCATCAGTGAAACAGACAGGGGTAATCAGCCCCAGCATTTT
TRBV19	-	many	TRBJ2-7	CASSMKAGRSYEQYF	TGTGCCAGTAGTATGAAGGCAGGGCGATCCTACGAGCAGTACTTC
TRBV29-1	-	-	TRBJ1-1	CSVGGDTEAFF	TGCAGCGTTGGGGGCGACACTGAAGCTTTCTTT
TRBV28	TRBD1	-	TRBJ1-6	CASSPGTGLSSYNSPLHF	TGTGCCAGCAGTCCCGGGACAGGGTTAAGCTCCTATAATTCACCCCTCCACTTT
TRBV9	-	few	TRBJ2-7	CASSVGRSSYEQYF	TGTGCCAGCAGCGTAGGACGGAGCTCCTACGAGCAGTACTTC
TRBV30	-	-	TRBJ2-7	CAWVAGVEQYF	TGTGCCTGGGTGGCCGGGGTAGAGCAGTACTTC
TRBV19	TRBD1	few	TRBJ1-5	CASPIPGQGANNQPQHF	TGTGCCAGTCCGATTCCGGGACAGGGGGCCAACAATCAGCCCCAGCATTTT
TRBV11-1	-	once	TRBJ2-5	CASSLAVAVTETQYF	TGTGCCAGCAGCTTGGCAGTCGCAGTCACAGAGACCCAGTACTTC
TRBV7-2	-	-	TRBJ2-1	CASSLFTGGNEQFF	TGTGCCAGCAGCTTATTCACAGGTGGGAATGAGCAGTTCTTC
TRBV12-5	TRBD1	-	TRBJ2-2	CASETGVNTGELFF	TGTGCTAGCGAAACAGGGGTGAACACCGGGGAGCTGTTTTTT
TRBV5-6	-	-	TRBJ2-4	CASSRPAVAKNIQYF	TGTGCCAGCAGCCGCCCAGCGGTAGCCAAAAACATTCAGTACTTC
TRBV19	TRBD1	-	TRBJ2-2	CASSIASFPGQGGTGELFF	TGTGCCAGTAGTATAGCATCTTTCCCGGGACAGGGGGGCACCGGGGAGCTGTTTTTT
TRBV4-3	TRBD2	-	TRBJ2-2	CASSQESGGLVGELFF	TGCGCCAGCAGCCAAGAAAGCGGGGGTCTGGTCGGGGAGCTGTTTTTT
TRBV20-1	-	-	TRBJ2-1	CSAGSYNEQFF	TGCAGTGCCGGGTCCTACAATGAGCAGTTCTTC
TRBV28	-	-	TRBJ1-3	CASSHRTAAGNTIYF	TGTGCCAGCAGCCATCGGACGGCGGCGGGAAACACCATATATTTT
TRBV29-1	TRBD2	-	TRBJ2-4	CSVDGGLASDIQYF	TGCAGCGTTGACGGCGGACTAGCGTCGGACATTCAGTACTTC
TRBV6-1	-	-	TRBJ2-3	CASSGSVGSQYF	TGTGCCAGCAGTGGTTCAGTCGGATCGCAGTATTTT
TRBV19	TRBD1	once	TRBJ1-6	CASSQDRVSPLHF	TGTGCCAGTAGTCAGGACAGGGTTTCACCCCTCCACTTT
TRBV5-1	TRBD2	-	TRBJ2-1	CASSLKAGGTGEQFF	TGCGCCAGCAGCTTGAAGGCGGGAGGGACGGGTGAGCAGTTCTTC
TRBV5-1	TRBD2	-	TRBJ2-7	CASSLTTSGPSYEQYF	TGCGCCAGCAGCTTGACGACTAGCGGGCCTTCCTACGAGCAGTACTTC
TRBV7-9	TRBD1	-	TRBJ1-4	CASSATGGSLSEKLFF	TGTGCCAGCAGCGCTACAGGGGGATCTTTGAGTGAAAAACTGTTTTTT
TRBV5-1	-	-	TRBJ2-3	CASSLAGAGASTDTQYF	TGCGCCAGCAGCTTGGCCGGTGCGGGGGCTAGCACAGATACGCAGTATTTT
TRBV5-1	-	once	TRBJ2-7	CASSSETGTSYYEQYF	TGCGCCAGCAGCTCGGAGACAGGTACTAGTTATTACGAGCAGTACTTC
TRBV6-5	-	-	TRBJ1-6	CASSLPFENSPLHF	TGTGCCAGCAGCCTCCCATTTGAAAATTCACCCCTCCACTTT
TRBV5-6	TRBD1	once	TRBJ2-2	CASSPLGQFTGELFF	TGTGCCAGCAGCCCCTTGGGACAGTTCACCGGGGAGCTGTTTTTT
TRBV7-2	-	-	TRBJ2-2	CASSLSLTGELFF	TGTGCCAGCAGCTTAAGCCTCACCGGGGAGCTGTTTTTT
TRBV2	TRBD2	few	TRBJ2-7	CASSGIAGRGEQYF	TGTGCCAGCAGTGGGATAGCGGGGAGAGGCGAGCAGTACTTC
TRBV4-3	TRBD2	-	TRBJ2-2	CASSQGGGTSPGELFF	TGCGCCAGCAGCCAGGGCGGGGGTACTAGCCCCGGGGAGCTGTTTTTT
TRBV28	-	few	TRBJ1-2	CATSAGRDGYTF	TGTGCCACCTCCGCGGGGAGGGATGGCTACACCTTC
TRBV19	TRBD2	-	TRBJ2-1	CASSAPGTSINEQFF	TGTGCCAGTAGTGCGCCCGGGACTAGCATCAATGAGCAGTTCTTC
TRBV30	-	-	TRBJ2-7	CAWSPLGLLQYF	TGTGCCTGGAGTCCCCTAGGACTCCTGCAGTACTTC
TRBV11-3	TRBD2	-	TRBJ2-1	CASSYGGDSYNEQFF	TGTGCCAGCAGCTACGGGGGGGACTCCTACAATGAGCAGTTCTTC
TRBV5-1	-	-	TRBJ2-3	CASSLALSTDTQYF	TGCGCCAGCAGCTTGGCTCTCTCCACAGATACGCAGTATTTT
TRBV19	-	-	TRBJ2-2	CASSMRGRTLANTGELFF	TGTGCCAGTAGTATGAGGGGCAGGACCCTTGCGAACACCGGGGAGCTGTTTTTT
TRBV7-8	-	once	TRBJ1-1	CASSLVVGNTEAFF	TGTGCCAGCAGCTTGGTCGTGGGGAACACTGAAGCTTTCTTT
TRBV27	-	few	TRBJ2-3	CASKESRTQYF	TGTGCCAGCAAGGAGAGCCGAACGCAGTATTTT
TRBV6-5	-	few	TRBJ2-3	CASSLTGLDTQYF	TGTGCCAGCAGTTTGACAGGATTAGATACGCAGTATTTT
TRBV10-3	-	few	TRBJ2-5	CAISEGVPQETQYF	TGTGCCATCAGTGAAGGTGTACCCCAAGAGACCCAGTACTTC
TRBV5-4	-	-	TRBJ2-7	CASSTGTTTGSYEQYF	TGTGCCAGCAGCACCGGGACCACGACAGGCTCCTACGAGCAGTACTTC
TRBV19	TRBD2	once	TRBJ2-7	CASSPVRTSGSYEQYF	TGTGCCAGTAGCCCAGTACGGACTAGCGGCTCCTACGAGCAGTACTTC
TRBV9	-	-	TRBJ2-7	CASSLGQGILEQYF	TGTGCCAGCAGCCTGGGACAAGGGATACTGGAGCAGTACTTC
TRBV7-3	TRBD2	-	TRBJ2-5	CASSISGSGETQYF	TGTGCCAGCAGCATTAGCGGGAGCGGTGAGACCCAGTACTTC
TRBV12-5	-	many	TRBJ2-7	CASGYDSYEQYF	TGTGCTAGTGGTTATGACAGTTACGAGCAGTACTTC
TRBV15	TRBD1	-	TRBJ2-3	CATSPHSGTGTDTQYF	TGTGCCACCAGTCCTCATTCCGGGACAGGCACAGATACGCAGTATTTT
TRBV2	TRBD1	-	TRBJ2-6	CASSEKGQAISGANVLTF	TGTGCCAGCAGTGAAAAGGGACAGGCGATCTCTGGGGCCAACGTCCTGACTTTC